A single sample gave rise to the 6 T cell receptor beta chains below, sequenced in a study of OX40 agonist ivuxolimab in advanced cancers. Clones were sequenced by immunoSEQ multiplex PCR, and TCRdb holds only the in-frame ones, with some missing. The sample consists of tens of thousands of clones, 84% of them appearing once. The sequenced sample was CD4+ or CD8+ T cells sorted from blood, obtained in a trial of the OX40 agonist ivuxolimab. Every receptor here comes from an adult with an advanced solid tumor such as melanoma, head and neck, liver or kidney cancer.

The chain combines TRBV5-6 with TRBJ1-6, with a weak D call TRBD1 (6 bases). Trimming took 0 bases from V and 8 from J, leaving 12 bases between them. Germline CDR1 SGHDT, CDR2 YYEEEE. CDR3 length equals 15 residues. The CDR3 protein is CASSLASRGDSPLHF. DNA for the CDR3: TGTGCCAGCAGCTTGGCGAGCAGGGGAGATTCACCCCTCCACTTT. The variable domain in full, with the rest retrieved from reference TRBV5-6 and TRBJ1-6, is DAGVTQSPTHLIKTRGQQVTLRCSPKSGHDTVSWYQQALGQGPQFIFQYYEEEERQRGNFPDRFSGHQFPNYSSELNVNALLLGDSALYLCASSLASRGDSPLHFGNGTRLTVT.

The chain couples TRBV9 to TRBJ2-1; perhaps TRBD2 as D (7 bases). The length of the CDR3 is 14 residues. The V end was cut by 7 bases, the J end by 4 bases, with 15 bases between. CDR1 is SGDLS and CDR2 is YYNGEE in the germline V gene. CDR3 sequence (DNA): TGTGCCAGCGGTCGGGGGGCCTTGTACAATGAGCAGTTCTTC. It encodes CASGRGALYNEQFF.

V usage is TRBV6-1 and J usage is TRBJ2-3; perhaps D is TRBD1 or TRBD2 (6 bases each). The ends were cut back, 4 bases at V and 4 bases at J, with 12 bases in the middle. Germline CDR1 is MNHNS and CDR2 is SASEGT. The CDR3 loop spans 14 amino acids. The CDR3 is CASSGEGGPDTQYF. The CDR3 region has the DNA TGTGCCAGCAGTGGCGAAGGGGGGCCAGATACGCAGTATTTT.

The V call is TRBV11-2, the J call TRBJ1-6; the D is unclear. CDR1 and CDR2 from the germline V gene are SGHAT and FQNNGV. This CDR3 comprises 13 residues. The V end lost 1 base, the J end lost 9 bases, and 7 bases lay between the germline ends. CDR3 DNA: TGTGCCAGCAGCTTAGTGTCCACTTCACCCCTCCACTTT. Amino acids: CASSLVSTSPLHF.

The rearrangement joins TRBV12-5 to TRBJ1-1, with 11 nucleotides matching TRBD1. The CDR3 has 14 residues. Trimming at V came to 5 bases and at J to 3 bases, leaving 2 bases not matched to a gene. Per germline, CDR1 LGHNT and CDR2 FRNRAP. The CDR3 here is CASGRDRGYTEAFF. The CDR3 nucleotides are TGTGCTAGTGGTCGGGACAGGGGGTACACTGAAGCTTTCTTT. Together with reference TRBV12-5 and TRBJ1-1, the CDR3 gives the full variable domain: DARVTQTPRHKVTEMGQEVTMRCQPILGHNTVFWYRQTMMQGLELLAYFRNRAPLDDSGMPKDRFSAEMPDATLATLKIQPSEPRDSAVYFCASGRDRGYTEAFFGQGTRLTVV.

The chain is built from TRBV14 and TRBJ1-2, with D unclear. This CDR3 is 14 amino acids long. Trimming removed 1 base at V and 4 bases at J, with 10 bases between. Germline V lookup: CDR1 SGHDN, CDR2 FVKESK. CDR3 DNA sequence: TGTGCCAGCAGCCAAGTTGGCAGACCCTATGGCTACACCTTC. Its protein is CASSQVGRPYGYTF.